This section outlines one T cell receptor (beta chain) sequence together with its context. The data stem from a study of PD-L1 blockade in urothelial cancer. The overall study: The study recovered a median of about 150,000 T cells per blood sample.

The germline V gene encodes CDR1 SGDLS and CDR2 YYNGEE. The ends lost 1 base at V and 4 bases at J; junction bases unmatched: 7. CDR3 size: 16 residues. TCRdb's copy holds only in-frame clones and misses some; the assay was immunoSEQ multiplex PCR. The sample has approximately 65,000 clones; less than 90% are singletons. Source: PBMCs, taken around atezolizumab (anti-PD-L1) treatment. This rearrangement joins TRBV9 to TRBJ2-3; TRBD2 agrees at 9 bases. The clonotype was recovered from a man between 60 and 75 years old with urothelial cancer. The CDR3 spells CASSVQAGGLSDTQYF. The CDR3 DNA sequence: TGTGCCAGCAGCGTACAAGCGGGGGGATTATCAGATACGCAGTATTTT.